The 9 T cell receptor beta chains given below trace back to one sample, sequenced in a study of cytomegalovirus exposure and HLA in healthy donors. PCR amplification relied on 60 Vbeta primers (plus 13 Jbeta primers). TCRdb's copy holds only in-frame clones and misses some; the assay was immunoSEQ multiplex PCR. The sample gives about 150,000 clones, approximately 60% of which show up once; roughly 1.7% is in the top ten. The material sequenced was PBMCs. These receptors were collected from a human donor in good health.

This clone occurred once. The CDR3 coding sequence is TGTGCCAGCACCTTGGACAGGGGATACACCGGGGAGCTGTTTTTT. This encodes CASTLDRGYTGELFF. This sequence joins TRBV28 and TRBJ2-2; TRBD1 aligns across 9 bases. V dropped 7 bases and J dropped 3; count of bases not matched to a gene: 6. This CDR3 is 15 amino acids long. Germline assignment: CDR1 MDHEN and CDR2 SYDVKM.

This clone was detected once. CDR3 sequence (DNA): TGTGCTAGTGGTTCCTCGGGGGGGACCACCTATAGCACAGATACGCAGTATTTT. Its protein is CASGSSGGTTYSTDTQYF. This chain uses TRBV12-5 with TRBJ2-3, with 8 nucleotides matching TRBD2. With V trimmed by 4 bases and J by 0 bases, 12 bases remained unmatched. The CDR3 length is 18 residues. CDR1 is LGHNT, CDR2 FRNRAP, per germline.

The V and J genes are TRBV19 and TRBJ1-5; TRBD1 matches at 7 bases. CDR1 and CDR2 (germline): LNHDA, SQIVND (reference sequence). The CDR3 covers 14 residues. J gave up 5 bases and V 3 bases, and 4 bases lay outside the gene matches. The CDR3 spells CASSINTGDQPQHF. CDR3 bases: TGTGCCAGTAGTATCAATACAGGGGATCAGCCCCAGCATTTT.

The DNA of the CDR3 is TGTGCCAGCACCCCTCTACAGACAGGGACACAGGGAAAACTGTTTTTT. Its translation: CASTPLQTGTQGKLFF. The gene calls are TRBV28 and TRBJ1-4; TRBD1 aligns across 7 bases. This CDR3 has 16 amino acids. Trimming took 7 bases from V and 10 from J; bases not matched to a gene: 18. From germline, CDR1 is MDHEN and CDR2 SYDVKM.

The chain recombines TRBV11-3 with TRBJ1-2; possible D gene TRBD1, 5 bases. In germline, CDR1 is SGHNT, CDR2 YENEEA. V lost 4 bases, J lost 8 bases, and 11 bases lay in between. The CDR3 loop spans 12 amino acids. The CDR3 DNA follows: TGTGCCAGCAGCTCCCGGGGGAGCGGCTACACCTTC. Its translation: CASSSRGSGYTF.

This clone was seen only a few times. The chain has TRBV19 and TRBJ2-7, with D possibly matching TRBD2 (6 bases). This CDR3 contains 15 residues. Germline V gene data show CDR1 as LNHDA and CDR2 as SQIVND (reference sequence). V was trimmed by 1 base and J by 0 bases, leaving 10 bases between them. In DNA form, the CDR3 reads TGTGCCAGTAGTATAGGGTGGGAGGACTCCTACGAGCAGTACTTC. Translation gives CASSIGWEDSYEQYF.

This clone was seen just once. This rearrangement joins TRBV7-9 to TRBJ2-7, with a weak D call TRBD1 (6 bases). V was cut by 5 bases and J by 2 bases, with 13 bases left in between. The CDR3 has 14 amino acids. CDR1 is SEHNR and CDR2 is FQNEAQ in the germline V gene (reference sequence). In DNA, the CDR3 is TGTGCCAGCAGCCGACAGGACCCCCCCTACGAGCAGTACTTC. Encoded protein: CASSRQDPPYEQYF.

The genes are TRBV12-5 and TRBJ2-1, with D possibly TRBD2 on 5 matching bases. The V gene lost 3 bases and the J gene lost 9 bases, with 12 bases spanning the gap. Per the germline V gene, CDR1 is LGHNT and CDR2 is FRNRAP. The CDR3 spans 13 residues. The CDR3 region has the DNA TGTGCTAGTGGTTTAGGACTCTTTTCTGAGCAGTTCTTC. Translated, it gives CASGLGLFSEQFF.

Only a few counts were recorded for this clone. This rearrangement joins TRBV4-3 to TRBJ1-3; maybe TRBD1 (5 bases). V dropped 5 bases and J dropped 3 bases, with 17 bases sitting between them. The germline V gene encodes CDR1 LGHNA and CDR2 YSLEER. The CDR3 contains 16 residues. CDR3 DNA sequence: TGCGCCAGCAGCAACCAGGGTGTTGGTGGTGGAAACACCATATATTTT. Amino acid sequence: CASSNQGVGGGNTIYF.